The table lists the clone carrying this TCR beta chain with many counts. The sample originates from a study of blood T cell repertoires in COVID-19. Study context: Samples of COVID-19 (acute and convalescent) were obtained from the United States, Italy and Spain. T cells, B-cell-depleted T cells, or PBMCs provided the cDNA or gDNA that served as material.

Trimming shortened V by 4 bases and J by 3 bases, and 13 bases separated the two germline ends. The CDR3 is made up of 14 amino acids. Germline V gives CDR1 MNHEY, CDR2 SMNVEV (reference sequence). Original analysis: Estimated nucleated cell counts came from reference gene primer amplification. Profiled with immunoSEQ multiplex PCR; TCRdb holds only in-frame clones, not every one. The D gene and trimming were derived from the DNA, and the V and J assignments and clone size from that table. The sample holds 200,000 to 250,000 clones; about four fifths are singletons and the top ten take approximately 3.5%.

The rearrangement joins TRBV27 to TRBJ2-7; tentative D call: TRBD1 (6 bases). This TCR derives from a woman aged 18 to 35 with acute or convalescent COVID-19. The specimen sequenced was peripheral blood. CDR3 in amino acids: CASSSTGTNYEQYF. The CDR3 region has the DNA TGTGCCAGCAGTTCAACCGGGACAAACTACGAGCAGTACTTC.